This TCR beta chain was identified in a study of CD8 T cells in Susac syndrome. RNA amounts of roughly 0.45 to 1 ug underwent reverse transcription with random hexamers. Each CDR3 protein is one row after TCRdb ran MiXCR on the immunoSEQ multiplex PCR reads. In the table there are some 70,000 distinct CDR3 sequences, approximately 93% of which are singletons. Germline V CDR1 and CDR2: ENHRY, SYGVKD. V was trimmed by 0 bases and J by 9 bases, leaving 2 bases between them. The CDR3 runs to 11 residues. Material: CD8+ T cells from PBMCs. This TCR came from a human donor with multiple sclerosis. The chain combines TRBV10-3 with TRBJ2-2; unclear D gene. CDR3 amino acids: CAISESRELFF. The DNA of the CDR3 is TGTGCCATCAGTGAGTCCAGGGAGCTGTTTTTT.